The text below deals with one T cell receptor (beta chain). Its target is unknown. This sample is drawn from a study of T-cell memory formation after mild COVID-19. Germline V gene lookup returns CDR1 GTSNPN and CDR2 SVGIG (reference sequence). CDR3 length equals 13 residues. Trimming removed 0 bases at V and 0 bases at J, with 5 bases between. Each CDR3 protein gets one entry after TCRdb re-called the 5' RACE reads with MiXCR. The sample comprises 530,000 or so distinct CDR3 sequences, about 18% of which are singletons, and about 7.5% rests with the top ten. Points from the study as a whole: Clones contracting across day 15 to 85 had a balanced CD4/CD8 profile; later expanding clones leaned CD4+.

The genes are TRBV30 and TRBJ1-1; no reliable D call. The sequenced sample consisted of PBMCs or a T cell subset sorted from them (not recorded which). The sequence was collected from an adult woman who had mild COVID-19 (a few samples of this study predate the infection). Cell type and time point are not known. The CDR3 sequence is CAWSVGMNTEAFF. CDR3 nucleotides: TGTGCCTGGAGTGTAGGGATGAACACTGAAGCTTTCTTT. The variable domain in full, with the rest retrieved from reference TRBV30 and TRBJ1-1, is SQTIHQWPATLVQPVGSPLSLECTVEGTSNPNLYWYRQAAGRGLQLLFYSVGIGQISSEVPQNLSASRPQDRQFILSSKKLLLSDSGFYLCAWSVGMNTEAFFGQGTRLTVV.